This T cell receptor beta chain emerged from a study of T cells in Graves' hyperthyroidism and ophthalmopathy (dated by TCRdb to the late 2010s). The study in broad terms: Peripheral blood samples were taken at initial diagnosis, before any treatment was given. Prospective prediction of ophthalmopathy was tested in an independent validation cohort of fewer than 20 hyperthyroidism patients and 17 patients who later progressed to ophthalmopathy. Following sampling, methimazole starting at 30 mg daily was given to hyperthyroidism patients, and high-dose intravenous methylprednisolone was given to ophthalmopathy patients. To identify distinguishing TCR V-J signatures, a discovery cohort of around 100 patients was used, comprising roughly 45 with Graves' ophthalmopathy and some 60 with stable Graves' hyperthyroidism. The paper reports TCR Vbeta CDR3 sequencing of 130 to 150 peripheral blood samples: around 45 ophthalmopathy, about 75 hyperthyroidism and around 17 progressor patients. The study also compared thyroid tissue and blood T-cell repertoires from a handful of Graves' hyperthyroidism patients. The approximately 100 discovery patients were randomly divided into training and test sets at a 7:3 ratio.

Between the V and J ends, shortened by 0 bases and 10 bases respectively, the junction contains 13 bases. The CDR3 starts with the cysteine, ends with the phenylalanine, and has 15 residues. Of all the DNA, just the CDR3 is kept, 45 bases in frame from base 1. Via the germline V gene, CDR1 is LGHNA and CDR2 YNFKEQ. For this clonotype: Its antigen has not been determined. No base quality information exists; no much larger clone differs at one position.

Overall study results and their limits: Most expanded thyroid clonotypes (frequency above 0.001) were also found in blood, which suggests that blood repertoires may mirror thyroid immune responses. No statistical method was used to fix the sample size in advance, and group allocation was not hidden from the investigators. A model built on a 13 V-J signature distinguished ophthalmopathy from stable hyperthyroidism, reaching approximately 89% sensitivity and about 81% specificity in cross-validation and 80%/75% in testing. In validation, the model predicted progression to ophthalmopathy a median of about 5.9 months before onset, with about 64% sensitivity and roughly 77% specificity.

TCR beta CDR3 regions were amplified from RNA transcripts. The TCR CDR3 was subjected to a first round of RT-PCR using the HTBI primer set and the Qiagen OneStep RT-PCR kit. Libraries were constructed in a second round of multiplex PCR, after which size selection and purification were carried out. The libraries were sequenced on an Illumina HiSeq2000 using paired-end 100 bp reads. As for how the authors treated the data: SOAPnuke was used to process the raw data, removing reads that contained adapters or uncalled bases, had a mean Phred below 15, or lacked an exact match to the constant primer or identifier. High-quality paired reads were merged with COPE v1.2.5, and unique nucleotide sequences were defined as clonotypes. Clonotypes were aligned to IMGT TRBV, TRBD and TRBJ reference segments using MiTCR v1.1. Analysis was restricted to V-J combinations with a frequency above 0.0001, which covered 99% to 99.2% of repertoires. The TCS score was defined as F50 (clonal expansion) divided by E x V (chaos), with BLOSUM62-based TCRdist calculated between CDR3 peptides within each V-J. Welch's t-statistics and random forest reduced around 550 V-J features to 10 to 15, which were used in a naive Bayes classifier (R e1071). TCRdb reworked the public reads: Q25 trimming with fastp, MiXCR clone assembly, productive beta chains retained. Records with the same CDR3 protein are collapsed into one entry carrying the most frequent genes and DNA. Clone size and V and J calls follow TCRdb, not the original study. The sample data list roughly 740,000 distinct CDR3 sequences, and around 17% of these were observed just once. Approximately 8% of the sample lies in the top ten.

Graves' hyperthyroidism was defined as stable when no progression to ophthalmopathy occurred over 18 months of follow-up. Hyperthyroidism patients were newly diagnosed, had a disease duration of under 2 months, and were aged 18 to 65 years. Any patient with an uncontrolled infection, another autoimmune disease, pregnancy or lactation was excluded. Clinical symptoms, serum thyroxine and TRAb, thyroid ultrasound, and orbital computed tomography formed the basis for the diagnoses. PBMCs were separated from roughly 10 ml of fresh peripheral blood using Ficoll-Paque density gradient centrifugation. Total RNA was extracted using Trizol reagent, and RNA quality was assessed on an Agilent 2100 Bioanalyzer.

The chain was built from TRBV4-2 and TRBJ1-6, with the D segment identity uncertain. The sequenced sample consisted of blood. The TCR was taken from a man aged 18 to 30 with Graves' hyperthyroidism. The CDR3 amino acid sequence is: CASSQDGEAWSPLHF. In nucleotides, the sequence is TGTGCCAGCAGCCAAGATGGAGAGGCATGGTCACCCCTCCACTTT.